This T cell receptor beta chain emerged from a study of blood T cell repertoires in COVID-19. Study-wide background: Both acute and convalescent COVID-19 samples were obtained from the United States, Italy and Spain. Sample material is recorded as cDNA or gDNA derived from T cells, B-cell-depleted T cells, or PBMCs.

Original methodology: The authors estimated nucleated cell counts from reference gene primer amplification. The assay was immunoSEQ multiplex PCR, and TCRdb's table has in-frame clones only and misses some. That table supplies the V and J calls and clone size; D and trimming were determined from the DNA. The data show roughly 150,000 clones, approximately 80% seen once. Sequencing input: peripheral blood. The receptor was derived from a woman in her forties or fifties in a cohort sampled during active or convalescent COVID-19.

The CDR3 sequence: CASSRQKLLTDTQYF. The CDR3 DNA is TGTGCCAGCAGTAGACAGAAGCTCCTCACAGATACGCAGTATTTT. The chain employs TRBV6-2 or TRBV6-3 and TRBJ2-3, with TRBD1 as a possible D gene (5 bases). There are 15 residues in the CDR3. V lost 5 bases to trimming and J lost 2 bases, with 14 bases between them. Germline CDR1 is MNHEY and CDR2 is SVGEGT.